Sequencing of this T cell receptor beta chain was carried out in a study of post-analysis software for immune sequencing data. Study-wide context: Courses of disease covered relapsing-remitting, secondary progressive and progressive-relapsing multiple sclerosis.

The germline gives CDR1 SGHKS, CDR2 YYEKEE (reference sequence). V dropped 4 bases and J dropped 6; count of bases not matched to a gene: 14. This CDR3 comprises 17 residues. The study, taken as a whole, reports: Those samples that were prepared in the same batch co-clustered strongly by F measure. Patients used a handful of TRBV segments, including TRBV5-6, TRBV5-1 and TRBV20-1, more often than controls.

This clonotype has a handful of counts. As yet, its antigen is unknown. Unique molecular identifiers tagged the TCR beta cDNA libraries. TCRdb passed the PCR reads through MiXCR, listing each CDR3 protein once. The sample yields 700,000 to 800,000 distinct CDR3 sequences, 25% to 30% seen once. Sequencing was done on a sample of blood. This chain joins TRBV5-5 and TRBJ1-2; 11 bases match TRBD1. The clonotype originates from a girl aged 10 to 17 with multiple sclerosis. CDR3 residues: CASSPRTGGAGLDGYTF. The CDR3 region has the DNA TGTGCCAGCAGCCCGCGGACAGGGGGCGCGGGTCTCGATGGCTACACCTTC.